This TCR beta chain originates from a study of T cell repertoires in cytomegalovirus infection. Across the whole study: TCR beta signatures that were public indicated CMV infection and matching HLA type. Study-level results: In two of eight donors, the top clonotype was HLA-C-restricted CMV-specific. Carriers of CMV plus the relevant HLA were identified by cumulative public TCR beta family frequency.

This clonotype has at least ten counts. Its antigen is still unknown. Losses at the gene ends were 2 bases for V and 6 bases for J; bases not matched to a gene: 5. Germline CDR1 SGHTA, CDR2 FQGNSA. The CDR3 runs to 15 residues. TCRdb reprocessed the reads via MiXCR and lists one record per CDR3 protein. The sample yields a few hundred thousand distinct CDR3 sequences, approximately 15% seen once. The source material was CD8+ T cells from PBMCs. The clonotype originates from a human donor in good health (CMV status not recorded). Some clones in this sample may be carry-over from other donors' samples. V usage is TRBV7-2 and J usage is TRBJ2-1, with 9 bases aligning to TRBD2. CDR3 sequence (DNA): TGTGCCAGCAGCTTACTAGCGGGGACCCCCAATGAGCAGTTCTTC. Encoded protein: CASSLLAGTPNEQFF.